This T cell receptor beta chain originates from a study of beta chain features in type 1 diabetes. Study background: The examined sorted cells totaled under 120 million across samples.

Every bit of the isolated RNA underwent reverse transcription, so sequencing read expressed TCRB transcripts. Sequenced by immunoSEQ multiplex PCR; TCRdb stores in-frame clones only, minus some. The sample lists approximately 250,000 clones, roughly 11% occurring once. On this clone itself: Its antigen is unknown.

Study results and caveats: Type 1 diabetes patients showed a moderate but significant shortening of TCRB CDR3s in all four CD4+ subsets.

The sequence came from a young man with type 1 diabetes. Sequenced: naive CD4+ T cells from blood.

CDR3 sequence reads: CASSFQGANTEAFF. The DNA for the CDR3 is TGTGCCAGCAGTTTCCAAGGGGCGAACACTGAAGCTTTCTTT. V gene TRBV27 combines with J gene TRBJ1-1, with a possible D match to TRBD1 (5 bases). The CDR3 is made up of 14 amino acids. Germline CDR1 and CDR2: MNHEY and SMNVEV (reference sequence). The V and J ends lost 3 bases and 1 base respectively, with 9 bases between them.